These T cell receptor beta chains were read from a single sample in a study of spatial heterogeneity in lung cancer. TCRdb used MiXCR to reprocess the 5' RACE reads, holding one entry per CDR3 protein. The table includes roughly 120,000 distinct CDR3 sequences, 12% detected once. The sample was PBMCs, taken at follow-up. These receptors were taken from a male donor with early-stage non-small cell lung cancer. Each CDR3 is given with its conserved first and last residue. The D gene is left open where the match is weak. The listing skips clone size in some rows; elsewhere it reads once, few, many or a size class.

TRBD1 | - | TRBJ1-5 | 15 | TRBV7-2 | TGTGCCAGCAGCAAGACAGGGGGCAATGATCAGCCCCTGCATTTT | CASSKTGGNDQPLHF
- | many | TRBJ1-2 | 15 | TRBV28 | TGTGCCAGCAGCTCAGGGATAACAGGCGGCTATGGCTACACCTTC | CASSSGITGGYGYTF
TRBD1 | - | TRBJ1-4 | 17 | TRBV19 | TGTGCCAGTACCTCGGACAGGGGGCTTGCAACTAATGAAAAACTGTTTTTT | CASTSDRGLATNEKLFF
- | - | TRBJ1-6 | 15 | TRBV4-3 | TGCGCCAGCAGCCAAGACGGGGGGAGTAATTCACCCCTCCACTTT | CASSQDGGSNSPLHF
- | few | TRBJ2-3 | 16 | TRBV5-5 | TGTGCCAGCAGCTTGGTCCCGCAGAGGAGCACAGATACGCAGTATTTT | CASSLVPQRSTDTQYF
TRBD2 | many | TRBJ2-5 | 14 | TRBV4-1 | TGCGCCAGCAGCCGAGAGGGACTAGCGGGGGGACGTTCCTTC | CASSREGLAGGRSF
TRBD1 | - | TRBJ1-5 | 16 | TRBV4-2 | TGTGCCAGCAGCCAAGACTCGGGACAGGAGCGTCAGCCCCAGCATTTT | CASSQDSGQERQPQHF
- | - | TRBJ1-2 | 15 | TRBV4-1 | TGCGCCAGCAGCCAAGTGCCTACAGGGCTGTATGGCTACACCTTC | CASSQVPTGLYGYTF
TRBD1 | - | TRBJ1-1 | 15 | TRBV5-1 | TGCGCCAGTAAACAGGGGGCCTTAATGAACACTGAAGCTTTCTTT | CASKQGALMNTEAFF
TRBD1 | - | TRBJ2-3 | 13 | TRBV5-4 | TGTGCCAGCAGCACGACAGGGGGTCGGACGCAGTATTTT | CASSTTGGRTQYF
TRBD2 | - | TRBJ2-7 | 12 | TRBV12-3/TRBV12-4 | TGTGCCAGCAGCCCGGGGGGGAGCGAGCAGTACTTC | CASSPGGSEQYF
- | few | TRBJ2-5 | 12 | TRBV7-3 | TGTGCCAGCAGCTTAGAGACGGGGACCCAGTACTTC | CASSLETGTQYF
- | - | TRBJ2-3 | 14 | TRBV12-3/TRBV12-4 | TGTGCCAGCAAACTCCGGGCCCAGGGGGATACGCAGTATTTT | CASKLRAQGDTQYF
- | - | TRBJ2-1 | 19 | TRBV10-3 | TGTGCCATCAGTGAGTCGAAAGTCGGTACAGTCCCTTCCTACAATGAGCAGTTCTTC | CAISESKVGTVPSYNEQFF
TRBD1 | - | TRBJ1-4 | 13 | TRBV29-1 | TGCAGCGTCCCCGGGACAGGGGGCGAAAAACTGTTTTTT | CSVPGTGGEKLFF
- | - | TRBJ1-5 | 14 | TRBV5-1 | TGCGCCAGCAGCTGGGACGGGTACAATCAGCCCCAGCATTTT | CASSWDGYNQPQHF
- | - | TRBJ2-4 | 13 | TRBV12-3/TRBV12-4 | TGTGCCAGCAGCTGGGACTCTGGAAGGCTTCAGTACTTC | CASSWDSGRLQYF
TRBD2 | few | TRBJ2-3 | 16 | TRBV4-1 | TGCGCCAGCAGCCAACTAGCGGGGATTAGCACAGATACGCAGTATTTT | CASSQLAGISTDTQYF
TRBD1 | few | TRBJ2-2 | 15 | TRBV19 | TGTGCCAGTAGTATTCAAGGGGGCGTCACCGGGGAGCTGTTTTTT | CASSIQGGVTGELFF
- | - | TRBJ1-1 | 14 | TRBV6-6 | TGTGCCAGCAGTTACCCGTCGCCGCTGATGGGCGCTTTCTTT | CASSYPSPLMGAFF
- | few | TRBJ2-7 | 15 | TRBV30 | TGTGCCTGGAGTAAGGGGCTTCCGGGGACCTACGAGCAGTACTTC | CAWSKGLPGTYEQYF
TRBD1 | few | TRBJ2-6 | 16 | TRBV29-1 | TGCAGCGTGCACAGGGGTTGGGACTCTGGGGCCAACGTCCTGACTTTC | CSVHRGWDSGANVLTF
- | many | TRBJ1-1 | 13 | TRBV10-3 | TGTGCCATCAGTGATGGGGGGAACACTGAAGCTTTCTTT | CAISDGGNTEAFF
TRBD2 | many | TRBJ2-5 | 14 | TRBV20-1 | TGCAGTGCTAGTTCGACTAGCGGGGTCGAGACCCAGTACTTC | CSASSTSGVETQYF
- | many | TRBJ1-2 | 14 | TRBV29-1 | TGCAGCGTTCGGGACTTCATGGGTGCTAATGGCTACACCTTC | CSVRDFMGANGYTF
- | - | TRBJ2-5 | 17 | TRBV7-2 | TGTGCCAGCAGCTTGGACCCCGCAGGGTCCTGGGCGGAGACCCAGTACTTC | CASSLDPAGSWAETQYF
- | few | TRBJ2-3 | 14 | TRBV20-1 | TGCAGTGCGTGGGATGGGCTAGCTGAGGGTACGCAGTATTTT | CSAWDGLAEGTQYF
- | few | TRBJ2-1 | 14 | TRBV7-9 | TGTGCCAGCAGCCTGGACACCCATTGGTATGAGCAGTTCTTC | CASSLDTHWYEQFF
TRBD1 | few | TRBJ2-1 | 15 | TRBV5-1 | TGCGCCAGCAGCTTGTATGGGACAGATTACAATGAGCAGTTCTTC | CASSLYGTDYNEQFF
- | - | TRBJ1-1 | 14 | TRBV5-1 | TGCGCCAGCAGCTTGGAGCGGGGGGCAACTGAAGCTTTCTTT | CASSLERGATEAFF
TRBD2 | medium-sized | TRBJ2-1 | 13 | TRBV29-1 | TGCAGCGTCAAGGGACTAGCGGGGAATGAGCAGTTCTTC | CSVKGLAGNEQFF
- | many | TRBJ1-4 | 13 | TRBV12-3/TRBV12-4 | TGTGCCAGCAGGATCGGACTGTATGAAAAACTGTTTTTT | CASRIGLYEKLFF
TRBD1 | few | TRBJ1-6 | 13 | TRBV20-1 | TGCAGTGCTAGGAGACAGGGGTATTCACCCCTCCACTTT | CSARRQGYSPLHF
- | - | TRBJ1-2 | 16 | TRBV20-1 | TGCAGTGCTAGAGAATTTCCCAAGGGCGCCAACTATGGCTACACCTTC | CSAREFPKGANYGYTF
TRBD2 | many | TRBJ2-3 | 16 | TRBV20-1 | TGCAGTGCTAGAGATCCGGCGGGGGGGCGAACAGATACGCAGTATTTT | CSARDPAGGRTDTQYF
TRBD1 | many | TRBJ1-1 | 15 | TRBV4-3 | TGCGCCAGCAGCTCCCGACAGGGGGCGAGCACTGAAGCTTTCTTT | CASSSRQGASTEAFF
- | few | TRBJ1-1 | 14 | TRBV20-1 | TGCAGTGCTAGATTGCCAGGGGCTAGAGCTGAAGCTTTCTTT | CSARLPGARAEAFF
- | - | TRBJ1-1 | 13 | TRBV18 | TGTGCCAGCTCGACTACGGGGCCCACTGAAGCTTTCTTT | CASSTTGPTEAFF
- | - | TRBJ1-3 | 13 | TRBV5-4 | TGTGCCAGCAGCTTTCAGGGAGGAAACACCATATATTTT | CASSFQGGNTIYF
- | - | TRBJ1-3 | 13 | TRBV28 | TGTGCCAGCAGTTTAGGTGCCGGAAACACCATATATTTT | CASSLGAGNTIYF